This T cell receptor beta chain was identified in a study of blood T cell repertoires in COVID-19. Study summary: Spain, Italy and the United States supplied samples that represented acute and convalescent COVID-19. Sources were T cells, B-cell-depleted T cells, or PBMCs; the material itself was cDNA or gDNA.

Source study methods: Amplification of reference gene primers provided the estimated nucleated cell counts. Profiling relied on immunoSEQ multiplex PCR, and the TCRdb table lists in-frame clones only, not all of them. That table furnishes V, J and clone size, whereas the DNA furnished D and trimming. In the table there are under 250,000 clones, approximately 84% of which are singletons. CDR1 is MNHNS, CDR2 SASEGT, per germline. The CDR3 is 17 residues long. V gave up 1 base and J gave up 0 bases, with 13 bases separating them. The chain carries TRBV6-1 and TRBJ1-5; D uncertain. The receptor was derived from a woman of 80 years or more with acute or convalescent COVID-19. The specimen was peripheral blood. The CDR3 nucleotides are TGTGCCAGCAGTGAAGGGCACAGCACCTATAGCAATCAGCCCCAGCATTTT. Translation gives CASSEGHSTYSNQPQHF.